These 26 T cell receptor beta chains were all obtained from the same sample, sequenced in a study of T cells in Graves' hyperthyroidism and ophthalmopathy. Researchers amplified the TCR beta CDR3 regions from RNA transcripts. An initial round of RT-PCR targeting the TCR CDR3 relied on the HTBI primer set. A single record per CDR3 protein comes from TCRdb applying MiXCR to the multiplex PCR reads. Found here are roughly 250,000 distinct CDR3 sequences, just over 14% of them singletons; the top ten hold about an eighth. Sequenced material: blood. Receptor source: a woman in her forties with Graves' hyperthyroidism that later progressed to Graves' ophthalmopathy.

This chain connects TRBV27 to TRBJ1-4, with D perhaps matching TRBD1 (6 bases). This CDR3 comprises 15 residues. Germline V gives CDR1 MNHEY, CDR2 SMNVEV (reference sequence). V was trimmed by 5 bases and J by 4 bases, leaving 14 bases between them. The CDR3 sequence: CASSPPTGFNEKLFF. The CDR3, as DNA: TGTGCCAGCAGTCCACCGACAGGTTTTAATGAAAAACTGTTTTTT.

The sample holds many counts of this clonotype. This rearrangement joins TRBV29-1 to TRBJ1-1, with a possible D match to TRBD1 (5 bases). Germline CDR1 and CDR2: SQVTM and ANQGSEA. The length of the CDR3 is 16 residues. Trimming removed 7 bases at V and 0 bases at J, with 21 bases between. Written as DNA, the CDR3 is TGCAGCGCTGTCCTCGAGTGGGGGAAAATGAACACTGAAGCTTTCTTT. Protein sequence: CSAVLEWGKMNTEAFF.

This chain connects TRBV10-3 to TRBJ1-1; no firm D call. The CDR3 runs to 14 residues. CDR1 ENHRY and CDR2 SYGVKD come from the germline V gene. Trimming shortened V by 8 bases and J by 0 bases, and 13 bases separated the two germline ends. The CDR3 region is CAIGRTDMNTEAFF. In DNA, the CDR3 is TGTGCCATCGGACGGACCGATATGAACACTGAAGCTTTCTTT.

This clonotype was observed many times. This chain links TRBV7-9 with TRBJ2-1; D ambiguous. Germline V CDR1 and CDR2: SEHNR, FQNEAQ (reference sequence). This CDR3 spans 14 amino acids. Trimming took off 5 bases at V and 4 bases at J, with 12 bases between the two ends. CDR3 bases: TGTGCCAGCAGCCCCTTTGGGCTTTACAATGAGCAGTTCTTC. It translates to CASSPFGLYNEQFF.

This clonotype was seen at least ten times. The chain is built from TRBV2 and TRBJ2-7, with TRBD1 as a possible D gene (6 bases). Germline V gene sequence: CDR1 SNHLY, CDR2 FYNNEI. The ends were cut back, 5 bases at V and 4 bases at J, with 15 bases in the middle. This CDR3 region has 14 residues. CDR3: CASSSAGTTYEQYF. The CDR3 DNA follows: TGTGCCAGCAGTTCCGCCGGGACAACTTACGAGCAGTACTTC.

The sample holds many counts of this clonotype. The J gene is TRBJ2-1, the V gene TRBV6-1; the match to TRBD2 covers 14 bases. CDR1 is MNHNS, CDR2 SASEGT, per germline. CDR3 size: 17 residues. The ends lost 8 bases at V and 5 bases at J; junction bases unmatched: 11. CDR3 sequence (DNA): TGTGCCAGCGCAAAGACCCGGACTAGCGGGAGGAACAATGAGCAGTTCTTC. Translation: CASAKTRTSGRNNEQFF.

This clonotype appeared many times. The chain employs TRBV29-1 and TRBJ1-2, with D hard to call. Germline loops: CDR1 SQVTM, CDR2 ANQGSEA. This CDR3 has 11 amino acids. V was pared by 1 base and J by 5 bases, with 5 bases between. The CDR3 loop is CSVEVEYGYTF. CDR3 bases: TGCAGCGTTGAAGTGGAATATGGCTACACCTTC.

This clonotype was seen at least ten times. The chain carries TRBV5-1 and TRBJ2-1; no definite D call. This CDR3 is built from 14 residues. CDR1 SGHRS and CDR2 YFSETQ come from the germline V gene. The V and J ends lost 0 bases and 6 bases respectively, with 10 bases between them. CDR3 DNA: TGCGCCAGCAGCTTGGCCCGCTACGGCAATGAGCAGTTCTTC. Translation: CASSLARYGNEQFF.

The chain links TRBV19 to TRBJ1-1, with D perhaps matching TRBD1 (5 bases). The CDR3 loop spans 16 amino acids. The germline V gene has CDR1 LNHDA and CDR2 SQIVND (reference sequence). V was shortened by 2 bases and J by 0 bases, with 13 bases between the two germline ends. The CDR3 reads CASSIIPGRMNTEAFF. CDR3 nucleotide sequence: TGTGCCAGTAGTATAATCCCGGGACGGATGAACACTGAAGCTTTCTTT.

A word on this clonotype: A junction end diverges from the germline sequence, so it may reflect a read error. CDR3 sequence reads: CASSLEPQGIMNTKAFF. As DNA, the CDR3 is TGCGCCAGCAGCTTAGAGCCACAGGGGATCATGAACACTAAAGCTTTCTTT. The V call is TRBV5-1, the J call TRBJ1-1; 7 bases line up with TRBD1. The CDR3 is 17 amino acids. The germline V gene encodes CDR1 SGHRS and CDR2 YFSETQ.

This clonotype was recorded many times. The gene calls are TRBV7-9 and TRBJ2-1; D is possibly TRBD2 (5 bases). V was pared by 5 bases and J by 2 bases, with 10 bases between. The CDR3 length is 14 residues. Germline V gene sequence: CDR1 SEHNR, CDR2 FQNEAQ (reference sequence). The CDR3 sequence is CASSPPGTYNEQFF. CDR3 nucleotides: TGTGCCAGCAGCCCCCCCGGGACCTACAATGAGCAGTTCTTC.

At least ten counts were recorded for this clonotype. The CDR3 DNA is TGTGCCAGCAGCATATCCCGACAGATACAAGAGACCCAGTACTTC. Translated: CASSISRQIQETQYF. The rearrangement joins TRBV13 to TRBJ2-5, with a tentative D call TRBD1 (5 bases). This CDR3 contains 15 residues. The V gene lost 5 bases and the J gene lost 2 bases, with 15 bases spanning the gap. CDR1 and CDR2 (germline): PRHDT, FYEKMQ (reference sequence).

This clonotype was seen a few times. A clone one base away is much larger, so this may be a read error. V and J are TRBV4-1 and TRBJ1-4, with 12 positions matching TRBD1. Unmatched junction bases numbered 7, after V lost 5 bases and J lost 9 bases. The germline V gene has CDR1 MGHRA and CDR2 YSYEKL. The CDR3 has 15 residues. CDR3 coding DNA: TGCGCCAGCAGCGGGACAGGGGGCTTGGAGAAAAAACTGTTTTTT. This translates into CASSGTGGLEKKLFF.

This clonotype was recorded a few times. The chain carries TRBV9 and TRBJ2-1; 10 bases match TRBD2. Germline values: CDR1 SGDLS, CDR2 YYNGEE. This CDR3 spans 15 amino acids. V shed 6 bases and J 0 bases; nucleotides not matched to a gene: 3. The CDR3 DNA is TGTGCCAGCACAGCTAGCGGGGGCTCCTACAATGAGCAGTTCTTC. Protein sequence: CASTASGGSYNEQFF.

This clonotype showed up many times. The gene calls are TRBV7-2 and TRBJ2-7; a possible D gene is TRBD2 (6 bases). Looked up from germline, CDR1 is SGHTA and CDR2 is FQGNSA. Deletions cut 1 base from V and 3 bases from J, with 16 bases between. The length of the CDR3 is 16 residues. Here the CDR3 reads CASSLELSDGGYEQYF. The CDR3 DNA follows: TGTGCCAGCAGCTTAGAGCTCTCGGACGGGGGCTACGAGCAGTACTTC.

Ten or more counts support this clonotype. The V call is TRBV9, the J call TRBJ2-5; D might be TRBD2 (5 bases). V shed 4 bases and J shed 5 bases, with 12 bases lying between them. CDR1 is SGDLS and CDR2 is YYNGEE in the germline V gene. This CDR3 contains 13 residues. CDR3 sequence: CASSMSPGETQYF. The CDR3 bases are TGTGCCAGCAGCATGTCCCCGGGGGAGACCCAGTACTTC.

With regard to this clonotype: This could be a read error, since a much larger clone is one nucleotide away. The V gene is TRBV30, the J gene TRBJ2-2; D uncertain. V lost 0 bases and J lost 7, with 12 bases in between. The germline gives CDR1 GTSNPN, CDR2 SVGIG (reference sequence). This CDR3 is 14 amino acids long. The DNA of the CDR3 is TGTGCCTGGAGTGTAGTTGGGAAGTTCGGGGAGCTGTTTTTT. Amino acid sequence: CAWSVVGKFGELFF.

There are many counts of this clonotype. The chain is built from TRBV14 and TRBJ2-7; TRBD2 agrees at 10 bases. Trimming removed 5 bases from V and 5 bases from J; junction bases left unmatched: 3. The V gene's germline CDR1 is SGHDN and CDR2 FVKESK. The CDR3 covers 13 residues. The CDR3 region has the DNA TGTGCCAGCAGCAGACTAGCGGGCAACGAGCAGTACTTC. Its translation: CASSRLAGNEQYF.

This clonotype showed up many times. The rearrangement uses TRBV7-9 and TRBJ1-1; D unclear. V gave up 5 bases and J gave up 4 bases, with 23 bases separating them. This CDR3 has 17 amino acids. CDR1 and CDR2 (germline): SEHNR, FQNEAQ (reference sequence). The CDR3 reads CASSHLGKSLRSTEAFF. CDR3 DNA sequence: TGTGCCAGCAGCCATCTCGGGAAAAGCCTTCGAAGCACTGAAGCTTTCTTT.

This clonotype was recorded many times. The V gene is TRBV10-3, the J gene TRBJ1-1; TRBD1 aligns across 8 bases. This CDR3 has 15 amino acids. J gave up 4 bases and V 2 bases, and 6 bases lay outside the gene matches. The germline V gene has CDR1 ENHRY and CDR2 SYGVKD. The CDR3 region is CAISEPTRGPTEAFF. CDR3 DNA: TGTGCCATCAGTGAGCCGACCAGGGGGCCCACTGAAGCTTTCTTT.

The CDR3 is CASSLKARQPSYEQYF. The CDR3 DNA sequence: TGTGCCAGCAGTTTAAAGGCGAGACAGCCCTCCTACGAGCAGTACTTC. The chain is built from TRBV28 and TRBJ2-7; tentative D call: TRBD1 (5 bases). V gave up 2 bases and J gave up 0 bases, with 14 bases separating them. The CDR3 has 16 amino acids. Germline CDR1 reads MDHEN; CDR2 reads SYDVKM.

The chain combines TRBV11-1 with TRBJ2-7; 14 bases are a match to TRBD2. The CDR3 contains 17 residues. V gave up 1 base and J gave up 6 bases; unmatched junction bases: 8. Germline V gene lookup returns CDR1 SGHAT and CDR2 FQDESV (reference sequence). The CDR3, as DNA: TGTGCCAGCAGCTTAGGAGGACTAGCGGGAGGAGTAGGCGAGCAGTACTTC. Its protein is CASSLGGLAGGVGEQYF.

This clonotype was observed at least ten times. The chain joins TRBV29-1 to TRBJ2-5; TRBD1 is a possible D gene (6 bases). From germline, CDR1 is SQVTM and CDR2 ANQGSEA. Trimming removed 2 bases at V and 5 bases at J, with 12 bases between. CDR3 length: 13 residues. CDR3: CSVEQGIGETQYF. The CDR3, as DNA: TGCAGCGTTGAACAGGGGATTGGCGAGACCCAGTACTTC.

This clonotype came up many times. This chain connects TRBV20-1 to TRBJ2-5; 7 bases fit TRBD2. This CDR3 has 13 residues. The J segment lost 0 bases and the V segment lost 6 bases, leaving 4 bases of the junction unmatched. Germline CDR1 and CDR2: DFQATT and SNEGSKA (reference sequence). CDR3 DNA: TGCAGTGCCTATCTAGCGGACCAAGAGACCCAGTACTTC. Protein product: CSAYLADQETQYF.

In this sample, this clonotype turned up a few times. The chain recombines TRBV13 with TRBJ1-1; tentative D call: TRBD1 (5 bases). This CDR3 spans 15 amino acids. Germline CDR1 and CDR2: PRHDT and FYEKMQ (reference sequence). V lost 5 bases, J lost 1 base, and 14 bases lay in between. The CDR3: CASSRREVANTEAFF. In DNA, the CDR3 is TGTGCCAGCAGCCGCAGGGAAGTGGCGAACACTGAAGCTTTCTTT.

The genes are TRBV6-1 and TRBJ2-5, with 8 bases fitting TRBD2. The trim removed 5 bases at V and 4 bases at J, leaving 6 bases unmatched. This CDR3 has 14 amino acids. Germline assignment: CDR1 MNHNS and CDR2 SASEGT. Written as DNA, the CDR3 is TGTGCCAGCAGTTCCCCCGGGGGGGCAGAGACCCAGTACTTC. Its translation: CASSSPGGAETQYF.